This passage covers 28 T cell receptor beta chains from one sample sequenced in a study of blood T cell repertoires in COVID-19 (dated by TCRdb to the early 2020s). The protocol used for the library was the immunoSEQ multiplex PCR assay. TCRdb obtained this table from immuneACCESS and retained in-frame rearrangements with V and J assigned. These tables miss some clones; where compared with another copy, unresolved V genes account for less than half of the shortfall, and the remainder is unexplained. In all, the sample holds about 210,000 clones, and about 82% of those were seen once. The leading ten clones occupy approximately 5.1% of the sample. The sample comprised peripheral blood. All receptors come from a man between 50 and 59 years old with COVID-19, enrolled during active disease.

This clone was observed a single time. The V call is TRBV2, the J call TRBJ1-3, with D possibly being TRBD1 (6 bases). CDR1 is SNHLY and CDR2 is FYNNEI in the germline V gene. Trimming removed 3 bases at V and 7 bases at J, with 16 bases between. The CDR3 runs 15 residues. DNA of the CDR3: TGTGCCAGCAGTGACACAGGGAGATCTCGGAACACCATATATTTT. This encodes CASSDTGRSRNTIYF. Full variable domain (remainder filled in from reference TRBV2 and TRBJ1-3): EPEVTQTPSHQVTQMGQEVILRCVPISNHLYFYWYRQILGQKVEFLVSFYNNEISEKSEIFDDQFSVERPDGSNFTLKIRSTKLEDSAMYFCASSDTGRSRNTIYFGEGSWLTVV.

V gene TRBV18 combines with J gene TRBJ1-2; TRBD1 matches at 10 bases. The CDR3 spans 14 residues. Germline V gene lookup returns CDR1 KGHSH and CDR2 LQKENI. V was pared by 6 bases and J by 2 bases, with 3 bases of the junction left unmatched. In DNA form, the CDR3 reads TGTGCCAGCTCCTCGGGACAGGGGAACTATGGCTACACCTTC. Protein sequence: CASSSGQGNYGYTF.

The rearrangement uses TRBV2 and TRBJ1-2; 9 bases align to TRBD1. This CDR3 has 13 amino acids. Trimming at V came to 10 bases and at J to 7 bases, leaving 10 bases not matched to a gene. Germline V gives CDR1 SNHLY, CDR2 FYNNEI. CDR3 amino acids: CATNRDRDLGYTF. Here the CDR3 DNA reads TGTGCCACCAACCGGGACAGGGACCTTGGCTACACCTTC.

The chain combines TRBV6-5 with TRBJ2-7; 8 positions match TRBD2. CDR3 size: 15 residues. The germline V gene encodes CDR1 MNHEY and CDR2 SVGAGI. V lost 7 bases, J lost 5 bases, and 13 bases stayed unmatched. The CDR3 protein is CASTPGGGSANEQYF. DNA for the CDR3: TGTGCCAGCACCCCAGGCGGGGGGTCAGCCAACGAGCAGTACTTC.

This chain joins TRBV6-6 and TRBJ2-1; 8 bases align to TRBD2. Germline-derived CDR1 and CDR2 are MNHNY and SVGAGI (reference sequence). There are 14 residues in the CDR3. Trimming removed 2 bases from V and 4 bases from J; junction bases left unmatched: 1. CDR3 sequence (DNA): TGTGCCAGCAGTTACGGGACTAGGTACAATGAGCAGTTCTTC. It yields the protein CASSYGTRYNEQFF.

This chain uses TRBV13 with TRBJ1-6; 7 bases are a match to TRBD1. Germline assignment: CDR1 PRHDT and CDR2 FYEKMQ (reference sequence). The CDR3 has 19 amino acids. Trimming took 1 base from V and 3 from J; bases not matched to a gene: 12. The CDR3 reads CASSLAGQGGSFYNSPLHF. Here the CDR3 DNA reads TGTGCCAGCAGCTTAGCGGGGCAGGGGGGTTCCTTCTATAATTCACCCCTCCACTTT. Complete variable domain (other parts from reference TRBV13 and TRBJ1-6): AAGVIQSPRHLIKEKRETATLKCYPIPRHDTVYWYQQGPGQDPQFLISFYEKMQSDKGSIPDRFSAQQFSDYHSELNMSSLELGDSALYFCASSLAGQGGSFYNSPLHFGNGTRLTVT.

The CDR3 sequence is CASSHDSSGNTIYF. In DNA, the CDR3 is TGTGCCAGCAGCCACGACAGCTCTGGAAACACCATATATTTT. The chain recombines TRBV3-1 (or the pseudogene TRBV3-2) with TRBJ1-3; TRBD1 is a possible D gene (5 bases). CDR1 is LGHDT, CDR2 YNNKEL, per germline (reference sequence). V gave up 3 bases and J gave up 0 bases, with 6 bases separating them. This CDR3 comprises 14 residues.

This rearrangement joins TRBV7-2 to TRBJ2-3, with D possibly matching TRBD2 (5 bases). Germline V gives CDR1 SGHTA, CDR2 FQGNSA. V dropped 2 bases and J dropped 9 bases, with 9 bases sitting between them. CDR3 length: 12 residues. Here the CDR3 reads CASSLNGNTQYF. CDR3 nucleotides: TGTGCCAGCAGCTTAAACGGGAACACGCAGTATTTT.

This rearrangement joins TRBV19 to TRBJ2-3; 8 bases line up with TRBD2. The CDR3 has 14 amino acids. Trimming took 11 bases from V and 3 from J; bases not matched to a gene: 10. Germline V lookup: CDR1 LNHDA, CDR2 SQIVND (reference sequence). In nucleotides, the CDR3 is TGTGCCGCCGGGCGCGGGGGGCCGACAGATACGCAGTATTTT. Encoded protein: CAAGRGGPTDTQYF.

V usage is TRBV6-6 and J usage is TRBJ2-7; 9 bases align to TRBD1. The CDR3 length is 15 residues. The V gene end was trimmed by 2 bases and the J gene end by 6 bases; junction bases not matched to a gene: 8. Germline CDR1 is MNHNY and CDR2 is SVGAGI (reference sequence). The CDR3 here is CASSYPTDRGVEQYF. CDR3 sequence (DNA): TGTGCCAGCAGTTACCCCACGGACAGGGGTGTCGAGCAGTACTTC.

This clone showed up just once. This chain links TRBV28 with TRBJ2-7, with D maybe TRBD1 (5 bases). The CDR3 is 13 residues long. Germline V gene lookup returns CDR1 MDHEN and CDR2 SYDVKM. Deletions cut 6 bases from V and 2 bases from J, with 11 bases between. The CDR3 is CASRRTPPYEQYF. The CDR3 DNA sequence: TGTGCCAGCAGAAGGACACCTCCCTACGAGCAGTACTTC.

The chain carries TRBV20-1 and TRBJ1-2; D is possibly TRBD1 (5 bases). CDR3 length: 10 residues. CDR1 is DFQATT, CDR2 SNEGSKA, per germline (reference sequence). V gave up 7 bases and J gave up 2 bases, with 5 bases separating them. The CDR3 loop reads CSGQNYGYTF. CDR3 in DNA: TGCAGTGGACAGAACTATGGCTACACCTTC.

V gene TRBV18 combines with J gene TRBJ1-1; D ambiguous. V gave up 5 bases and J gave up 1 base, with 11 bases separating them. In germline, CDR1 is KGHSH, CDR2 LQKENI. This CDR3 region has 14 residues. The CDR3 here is CASSATDANTEAFF. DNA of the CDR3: TGTGCCAGCTCAGCTACAGATGCGAACACTGAAGCTTTCTTT.

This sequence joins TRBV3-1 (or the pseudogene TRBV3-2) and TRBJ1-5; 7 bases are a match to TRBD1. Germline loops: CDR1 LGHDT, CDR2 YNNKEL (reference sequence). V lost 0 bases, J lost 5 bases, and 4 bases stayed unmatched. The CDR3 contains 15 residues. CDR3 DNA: TGTGCCAGCAGCCAAGATCGCAGGGGGGATCAGCCCCAGCATTTT. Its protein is CASSQDRRGDQPQHF.

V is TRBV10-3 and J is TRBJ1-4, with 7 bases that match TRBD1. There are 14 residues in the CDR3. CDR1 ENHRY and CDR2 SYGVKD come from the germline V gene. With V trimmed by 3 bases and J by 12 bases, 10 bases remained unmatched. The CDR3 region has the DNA TGTGCCATCAGTGACGGGACAGAGACTTCTCAACTGTTTTTT. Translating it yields CAISDGTETSQLFF.

As DNA, the CDR3 is TGTGCCAGCAGCTCTTTGGGGGGGGGCGATCAAGAGACCCAGTACTTC. It specifies CASSSLGGGDQETQYF. V usage is TRBV5-8 and J usage is TRBJ2-5; a possible D gene is TRBD2 (7 bases). Germline-derived CDR1 and CDR2 are SGHTS and YDEGEE. V shed 3 bases and J shed 2 bases, with 17 bases lying between them. The CDR3 length is 16 residues.

The CDR3 loop reads CASSSGQQNEKLFF. The CDR3 DNA sequence: TGCGCCAGCAGCTCGGGACAGCAGAATGAAAAACTGTTTTTT. V gene TRBV5-1 combines with J gene TRBJ1-4; 7 bases fit TRBD1. The CDR3 sequence is 14 residues long. The ends lost 3 bases at V and 5 bases at J; junction bases unmatched: 4. Germline V CDR1 and CDR2: SGHRS, YFSETQ.

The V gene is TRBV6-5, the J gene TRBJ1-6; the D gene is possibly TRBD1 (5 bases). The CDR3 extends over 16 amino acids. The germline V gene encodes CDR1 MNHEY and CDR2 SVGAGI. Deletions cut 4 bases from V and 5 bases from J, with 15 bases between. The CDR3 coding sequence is TGTGCCAGCAGTTTTGGACACGCAATCAATAATTCACCCCTCCACTTT. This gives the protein CASSFGHAINNSPLHF.

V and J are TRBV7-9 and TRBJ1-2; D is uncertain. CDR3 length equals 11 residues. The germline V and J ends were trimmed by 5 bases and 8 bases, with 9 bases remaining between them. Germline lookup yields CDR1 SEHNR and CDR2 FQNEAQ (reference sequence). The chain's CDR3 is CASSPTIGYTF. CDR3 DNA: TGTGCCAGCAGCCCAACTATCGGCTACACCTTC.

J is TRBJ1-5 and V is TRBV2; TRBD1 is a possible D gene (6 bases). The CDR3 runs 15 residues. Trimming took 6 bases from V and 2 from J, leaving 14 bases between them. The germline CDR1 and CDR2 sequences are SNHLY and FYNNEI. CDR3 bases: TGTGCCAGCAGCACACAGGGTGGGGGCAATCAGCCCCAGCATTTT. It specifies CASSTQGGGNQPQHF.

CDR3 bases: TGTGCCAGTAGTATAATGCCTGGACAGGGCACAGATACGCAGTATTTT. This encodes CASSIMPGQGTDTQYF. The rearrangement joins TRBV19 to TRBJ2-3; TRBD1 agrees at 7 bases. V trimming: 2 bases; J trimming: 1 base; junction bases outside the gene matches: 6. From germline, CDR1 is LNHDA and CDR2 SQIVND (reference sequence). CDR3 length: 16 residues. Combining the CDR3 with reference TRBV19 and TRBJ2-3 gives the whole variable domain DGGITQSPKYLFRKEGQNVTLSCEQNLNHDAMYWYRQDPGQGLRLIYYSQIVNDFQKGDIAEGYSVSREKKESFPLTVTSAQKNPTAFYLCASSIMPGQGTDTQYFGPGTRLTVL.

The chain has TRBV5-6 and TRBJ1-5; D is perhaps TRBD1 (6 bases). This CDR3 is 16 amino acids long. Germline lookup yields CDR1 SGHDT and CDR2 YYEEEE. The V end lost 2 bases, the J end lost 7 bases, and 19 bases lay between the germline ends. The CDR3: CASSFSAGAVKQPQHF. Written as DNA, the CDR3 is TGTGCCAGCAGCTTTAGTGCGGGGGCGGTCAAACAGCCCCAGCATTTT.

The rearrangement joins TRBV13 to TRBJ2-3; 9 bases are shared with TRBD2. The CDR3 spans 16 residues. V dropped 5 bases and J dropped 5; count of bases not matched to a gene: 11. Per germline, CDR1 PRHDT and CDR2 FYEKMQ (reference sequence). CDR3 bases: TGTGCCAGCAGCCAAACACTAGCGGGCGGCGGAGATACGCAGTATTTT. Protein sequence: CASSQTLAGGGDTQYF.

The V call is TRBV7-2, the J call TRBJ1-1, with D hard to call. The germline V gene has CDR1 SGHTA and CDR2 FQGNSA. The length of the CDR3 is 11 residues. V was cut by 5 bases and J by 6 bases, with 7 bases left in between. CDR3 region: CASSQYAEAFF. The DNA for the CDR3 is TGTGCCAGCAGCCAGTACGCTGAAGCTTTCTTT.

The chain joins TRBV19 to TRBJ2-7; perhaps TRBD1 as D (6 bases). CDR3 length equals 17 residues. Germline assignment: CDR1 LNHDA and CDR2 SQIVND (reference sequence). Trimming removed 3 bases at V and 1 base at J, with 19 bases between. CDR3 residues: CASSIRPLLGQSYEQYF. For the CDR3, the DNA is TGTGCCAGTAGTATTCGCCCCCTCCTCGGACAGTCCTACGAGCAGTACTTC.

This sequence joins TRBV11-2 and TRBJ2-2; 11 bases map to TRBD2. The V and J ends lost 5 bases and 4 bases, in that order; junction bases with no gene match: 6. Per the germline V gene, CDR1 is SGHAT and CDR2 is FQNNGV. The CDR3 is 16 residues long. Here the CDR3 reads CASSRITSGGTGELFF. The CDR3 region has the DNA TGTGCCAGCAGCCGAATTACTAGCGGGGGCACCGGGGAGCTGTTTTTT.

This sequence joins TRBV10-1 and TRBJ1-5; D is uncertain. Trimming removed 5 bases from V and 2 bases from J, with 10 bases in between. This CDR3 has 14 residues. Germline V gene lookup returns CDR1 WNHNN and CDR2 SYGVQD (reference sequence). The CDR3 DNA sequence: TGCGCCAGCAGTTCCGGGCGGGGCAATCAGCCCCAGCATTTT. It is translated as CASSSGRGNQPQHF.

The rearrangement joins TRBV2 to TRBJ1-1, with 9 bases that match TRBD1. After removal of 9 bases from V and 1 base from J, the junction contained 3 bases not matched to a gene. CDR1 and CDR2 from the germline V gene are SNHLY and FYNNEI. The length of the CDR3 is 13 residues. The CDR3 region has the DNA TGTGCCAGAGGGACAGGGCAGAACACTGAAGCTTTCTTT. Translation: CARGTGQNTEAFF. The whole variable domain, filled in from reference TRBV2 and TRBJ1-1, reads EPEVTQTPSHQVTQMGQEVILRCVPISNHLYFYWYRQILGQKVEFLVSFYNNEISEKSEIFDDQFSVERPDGSNFTLKIRSTKLEDSAMYFCARGTGQNTEAFFGQGTRLTVV.